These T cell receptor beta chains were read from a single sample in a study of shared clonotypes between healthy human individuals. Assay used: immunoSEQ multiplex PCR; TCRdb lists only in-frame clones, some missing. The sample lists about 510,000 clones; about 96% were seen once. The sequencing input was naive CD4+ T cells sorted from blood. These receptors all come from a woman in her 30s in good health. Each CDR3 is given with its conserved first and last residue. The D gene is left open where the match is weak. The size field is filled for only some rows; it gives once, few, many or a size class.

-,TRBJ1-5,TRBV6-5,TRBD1,TGTGCCAGCAGTTACTCTGGGACAGGAGGACAGCCCCAGCATTTT,CASSYSGTGGQPQHF
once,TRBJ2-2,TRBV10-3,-,TGTGCCATCAGTGGAGTGGGGCCCGGGGAGCTGTTTTTT,CAISGVGPGELFF
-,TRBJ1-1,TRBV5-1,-,TGCGCCAGCAGCTTGGAATGGGGCACTGAAGCTTTCTTT,CASSLEWGTEAFF
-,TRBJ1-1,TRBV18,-,TGTGCCAGCACCCCAGGGGAGGACACTGAAGCTTTCTTT,CASTPGEDTEAFF
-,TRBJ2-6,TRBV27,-,TGTGCCAGCAGTCGGAAGCTGGGGGCGATGGGGGCCAACGTCCTGACTTTC,CASSRKLGAMGANVLTF
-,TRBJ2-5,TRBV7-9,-,TGTGCCAGCAGCTTAGGGCTAGAGGCAGAGACCCAGTACTTC,CASSLGLEAETQYF
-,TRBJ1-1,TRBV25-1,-,TGTGCCAGCCGCGACTTTAGGAACACTGAAGCTTTCTTT,CASRDFRNTEAFF
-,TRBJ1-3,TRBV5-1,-,TGCGCCAGCAGCTTTGGCACGACAGGTCCAGGAAACACCATATATTTT,CASSFGTTGPGNTIYF
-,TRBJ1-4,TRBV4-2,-,TGTGCCAGCAGCCAGGATAGACACATCGCAACTAATGAAAAACTGTTTTTT,CASSQDRHIATNEKLFF
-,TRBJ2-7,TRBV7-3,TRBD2,TGTGCCAGCAGCTTGGGGACTAGCGGAACCTACGAGCAGTACTTC,CASSLGTSGTYEQYF
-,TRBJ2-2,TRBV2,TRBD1,TGTGCCAGCAGGGGGACAGGGAACACCGGGGAGCTGTTTTTT,CASRGTGNTGELFF
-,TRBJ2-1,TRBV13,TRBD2,TGTGCCAGCAGCCTACCAGGCGCTAGCGGGAGGTCCGATGAGCAGTTCTTC,CASSLPGASGRSDEQFF
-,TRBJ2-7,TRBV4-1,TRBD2,TGCGCCAGCAGCCAAGGCGGGGGGTACGAGCAGTACTTC,CASSQGGGYEQYF
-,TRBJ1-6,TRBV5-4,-,TGTGCCAGCAGCCTCCTCAGCGGGAATTCACCCCTCCACTTT,CASSLLSGNSPLHF
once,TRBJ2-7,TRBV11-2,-,TGTGCCAGCAGCCCGCGACGAGGACCGCAGTACTTC,CASSPRRGPQYF
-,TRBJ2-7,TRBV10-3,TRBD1,TGTGCCATCAAGTCAAAGGACAGGGGCCACGAGCAGTACTTC,CAIKSKDRGHEQYF
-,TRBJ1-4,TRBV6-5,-,TGTGCCAGCAGTTACTCGAGATGGGTTCGGGAAAAACTGTTTTTT,CASSYSRWVREKLFF
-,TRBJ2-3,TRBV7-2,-,TGTGCCAGCAAACTGGATGGAGACACTACGCAGTATTTT,CASKLDGDTTQYF
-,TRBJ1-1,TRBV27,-,TGTGCCAGCAGTTTGGGGGCGGGGTCCCTGAGGACTGAAGCTTTCTTT,CASSLGAGSLRTEAFF
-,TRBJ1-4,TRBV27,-,TGTGCCAGCAGTTTGTCAACTAATGAAAAACTGTTTTTT,CASSLSTNEKLFF
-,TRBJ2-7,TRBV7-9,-,TGTGCCAGCAGCTTAGAGGCGGGATACCTCTACGAGCAGTACTTC,CASSLEAGYLYEQYF
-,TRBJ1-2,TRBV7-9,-,TGTGCCAGCAAACAGGGCGACTATGGCTACACCTTC,CASKQGDYGYTF